One and the same sample provided the 18 T cell receptor beta chains below, sequenced in a study of cytomegalovirus exposure and HLA in healthy donors. Sequenced by immunoSEQ multiplex PCR; TCRdb stores in-frame clones only, minus some. This sample has 230,000 or so clones; about 90% occur once, and the top ten carry 2.5% to 3.5%. The sample comprised PBMCs. These TCRs come from a woman between 18 and 29 years old in good health and CMV-seronegative.

This clone was observed a handful of times. The chain employs TRBV7-2 and TRBJ1-2, with D perhaps TRBD1 (5 bases). Germline assignment: CDR1 SGHTA and CDR2 FQGNSA. V was shortened by 0 bases and J by 8 bases, with 10 bases between the two germline ends. The CDR3 is made up of 13 amino acids. CDR3 region: CASSLARGGGYTF. The CDR3 DNA reads as TGTGCCAGCAGCTTAGCGCGGGGGGGAGGCTACACCTTC.

V usage is TRBV28 and J usage is TRBJ2-7; 8 bases agree with TRBD1. This CDR3 has 14 residues. Trimming took 3 bases from V and 2 from J; bases not matched to a gene: 3. Germline V gene data show CDR1 as MDHEN and CDR2 as SYDVKM. CDR3 in amino acids: CASSLARGPYEQYF. The CDR3 DNA is TGTGCCAGCAGTTTGGCCAGGGGGCCCTACGAGCAGTACTTC.

A single count supports this clone. The chain combines TRBV6-6 with TRBJ1-2, with no clear D. The length of the CDR3 is 15 residues. The germline V and J ends were trimmed by 7 bases and 4 bases, with 19 bases remaining between them. Germline V lookup: CDR1 MNHNY, CDR2 SVGAGI (reference sequence). The DNA of the CDR3 is TGTGCCAGCACCCCCGGGAGAGTGGAGTCCTATGGCTACACCTTC. Its protein product is CASTPGRVESYGYTF.

The CDR3 DNA is TGTGCCAGCGAGCCTAGGACAGGGGCCTACGAGCAGTACTTC. Amino acid sequence: CASEPRTGAYEQYF. The V call is TRBV28, the J call TRBJ2-7, with 9 positions matching TRBD1. The CDR3 runs to 14 residues. Trimming took 8 bases from V and 2 from J; bases not matched to a gene: 7. Germline-derived CDR1 and CDR2 are MDHEN and SYDVKM.

The rearrangement links TRBV4-1 to TRBJ2-5; a weak D match, TRBD1 (5 bases). V was pared by 2 bases and J by 5 bases, with 9 bases between. The germline V gene encodes CDR1 MGHRA and CDR2 YSYEKL. This CDR3 comprises 13 residues. The DNA for the CDR3 is TGCGCCAGCAGCCAAACAGGAACGGAGACCCAGTACTTC. Its translation is CASSQTGTETQYF.

V is TRBV15 and J is TRBJ2-1; 9 positions agree with TRBD1. V gave up 3 bases and J gave up 4 bases; unmatched junction bases: 7. CDR1 is LNHNV, CDR2 YYDKDF, per germline (reference sequence). This CDR3 has 16 residues. CDR3 protein: CATSSNTGGAYNEQFF. The DNA of the CDR3 is TGTGCCACCAGCAGTAATACAGGGGGCGCGTACAATGAGCAGTTCTTC.

This clone has a handful of counts. V usage is TRBV18 and J usage is TRBJ1-2; 8 bases align to TRBD1. Losses at the gene ends were 7 bases for V and 4 bases for J; bases not matched to a gene: 2. This CDR3 has 12 amino acids. In germline, CDR1 is KGHSH, CDR2 LQKENI. This CDR3 is CASLGQVYGYTF. CDR3 DNA sequence: TGTGCCAGCTTGGGACAGGTCTATGGCTACACCTTC.

Notes on this clone: The identical CDR3 is also encoded by other nucleotide sequences in the sample. The CDR3 bases are TGTGCCAGCAGGGCTGACAGGGCCCAAGAGACCCAGTACTTC. It codes for CASRADRAQETQYF. The chain employs TRBV2 and TRBJ2-5, with TRBD1 matching over 7 bases. Unmatched junction bases numbered 5, after V lost 6 bases and J lost 1 base. Germline loops: CDR1 SNHLY, CDR2 FYNNEI. The CDR3 contains 14 residues.

The chain recombines TRBV27 with TRBJ2-2, with TRBD1 as a possible D gene (5 bases). This CDR3 is built from 16 residues. Germline CDR1 is MNHEY and CDR2 is SMNVEV (reference sequence). With 2 bases removed from V and 0 bases from J, the gap between germline ends came to 10 bases. The CDR3 reads CASSLLGVANTGELFF. CDR3 sequence (DNA): TGTGCCAGCAGTTTACTAGGGGTCGCGAACACCGGGGAGCTGTTTTTT.

This clone was detected once. This rearrangement joins TRBV28 to TRBJ2-3; D perhaps matches TRBD1 (5 bases). V was trimmed by 4 bases and J by 6 bases, leaving 14 bases between them. CDR1 is MDHEN, CDR2 SYDVKM, per germline. CDR3 size: 14 residues. The CDR3 sequence: CASSSRLGADTQYF. CDR3 nucleotide sequence: TGTGCCAGCAGTTCAAGGCTTGGGGCCGATACGCAGTATTTT. Using reference TRBV28 and TRBJ2-3 for the parts outside the CDR3, the full variable domain is DVKVTQSSRYLVKRTGEKVFLECVQDMDHENMFWYRQDPGLGLRLIYFSYDVKMKEKGDIPEGYSVSREKKERFSLILESASTNQTSMYLCASSSRLGADTQYFGPGTRLTVL.

In this sample, this clone turned up a few times. This chain connects TRBV19 to TRBJ1-2, with TRBD1 as a possible D gene (6 bases). CDR1 is LNHDA, CDR2 SQIVND, per germline (reference sequence). The CDR3 sequence is 12 residues long. Trimming cost V 7 bases and J 12 bases, with 18 bases left between them. The CDR3 DNA reads TGTGCCAGTACCCCCGGGACAAGATTTCACACCTTC. Protein product: CASTPGTRFHTF.

The chain is built from TRBV27 and TRBJ1-5, with a weak D call TRBD1 (5 bases). This CDR3 region has 15 residues. Looked up from germline, CDR1 is MNHEY and CDR2 is SMNVEV (reference sequence). With 6 bases removed from V and 0 bases from J, the gap between germline ends came to 12 bases. CDR3 bases: TGTGCCAGCAGACGGGGGTCTTATAGCAATCAGCCCCAGCATTTT. Its protein product is CASRRGSYSNQPQHF.

V gene TRBV7-3 combines with J gene TRBJ2-2; 7 nucleotides align to TRBD2. Germline loops: CDR1 SGHTA, CDR2 FQGTGA. J was trimmed by 6 bases and V by 2 bases; bases with no gene match: 9. The CDR3 contains 16 residues. The CDR3 protein is CASSLPGGSRPGELFF. For the CDR3, the DNA is TGTGCCAGCAGCTTACCGGGCGGGAGCCGGCCCGGGGAGCTGTTTTTT.

The chain carries TRBV10-2 and TRBJ2-5, with 12 bases lining up with TRBD2. CDR1 and CDR2 from the germline V gene are WSHSY and SAAADI. Trimming at V came to 5 bases and at J to 4 bases, leaving 2 bases not matched to a gene. The length of the CDR3 is 14 residues. CDR3 residues: CASSRGLAGETQYF. The CDR3 nucleotides are TGCGCCAGCAGTCGGGGACTAGCGGGAGAGACCCAGTACTTC.

In this sample, this clone turned up a few times. The gene calls are TRBV5-1 and TRBJ1-5, with a possible D match to TRBD1 (5 bases). The CDR3 length is 14 residues. Trimming shortened V by 5 bases and J by 5 bases, and 14 bases separated the two germline ends. Germline CDR1 is SGHRS and CDR2 is YFSETQ. The CDR3 spells CASSPSGWDQPQHF. In DNA, the CDR3 is TGCGCCAGCAGTCCTTCAGGGTGGGATCAGCCCCAGCATTTT.

V usage is TRBV6-5 and J usage is TRBJ1-2; 10 nucleotides agree with TRBD1. With 6 bases clipped from V and 4 bases from J, the junction kept 8 bases outside the gene matches. This CDR3 comprises 15 residues. Germline V gives CDR1 MNHEY, CDR2 SVGAGI. The CDR3 region has the DNA TGTGCCAGCAGGCGACCGGGACAGGGGCCCTATGGCTACACCTTC. It is translated as CASRRPGQGPYGYTF.

The genes are TRBV19 and TRBJ2-2; 9 bases agree with TRBD2. The trim removed 6 bases at V and 2 bases at J, leaving 7 bases unmatched. Looked up from germline, CDR1 is LNHDA and CDR2 is SQIVND (reference sequence). This CDR3 has 16 residues. The CDR3 DNA reads TGTGCCAGTAGGGGTGGGCTAGCGGGAAACACCGGGGAGCTGTTTTTT. As protein: CASRGGLAGNTGELFF.

The rearrangement uses TRBV7-2 and TRBJ2-7; possible D gene TRBD1, 6 bases. Germline V gene sequence: CDR1 SGHTA, CDR2 FQGNSA. The CDR3 is 13 residues long. Deletions cut 0 bases from V and 5 bases from J, with 8 bases between. The CDR3 reads CASSLAQGNEQYF. The CDR3 DNA is TGTGCCAGCAGCTTAGCGCAGGGGAACGAGCAGTACTTC.